The clone carrying this T cell receptor (beta chain) was counted between two and nine times. Its antigen is as yet unknown. This CDR3 is 14 amino acids long. V was pared by 3 bases and J by 4 bases, with 13 bases between. The germline gives CDR1 MDHEN, CDR2 SYDVKM. These data are taken from a study of T cells in Graves' hyperthyroidism and ophthalmopathy. Across the whole study: Peripheral blood collection took place at initial diagnosis, before any treatment. Findings and caveats of the study: Most expanded thyroid clonotypes above 0.001 recurred in blood.

Template material for amplifying TCR beta CDR3 regions consisted of RNA transcripts. A first-round RT-PCR of the TCR CDR3 used the HTBI primer set. TCRdb redid the calling of the multiplex PCR reads with MiXCR, one entry per CDR3 protein. The sample gives hundreds of thousands of distinct CDR3 sequences, about an eighth of which show up once; around 28% is in the top ten. Ophthalmopathy patients had Clinical Activity Score at least 3, NOSPECS grade at least 4, duration under 3 months. Using over 8.5 ml of fresh peripheral blood, PBMCs were prepared. The sequence derives from a man aged 45 to 65 with Graves' ophthalmopathy. This chain connects TRBV28 to TRBJ2-7; weak D call: TRBD2 (5 bases). Sequenced input: blood. CDR3 DNA sequence: TGTGCCAGCAGTTTTGGTGGACTTATTTACGAGCAGTACTTC. It codes for CASSFGGLIYEQYF.